This T cell receptor beta chain was retrieved from a study of blood T cells in healthy people across ages. Study outcomes and limitations: CMV status of donors was not determined, possibly confounding expanded clonotype changes. More naive CD4+ cells and higher diversity were found in long-lived than in aged donors.

V dropped 6 bases and J dropped 6 bases, with 17 bases sitting between them. This CDR3 contains 15 residues. Looked up from germline, CDR1 is MNHNY and CDR2 is SVGAGI (reference sequence). PBMCs, at least 7 million per sample, were isolated. Sample-barcoded 5' priming and a J-beta primer mix drove a second PCR of roughly 7 to 11 cycles. TCRdb re-analysed the 5' RACE reads in MiXCR, keeping a single row per CDR3 protein. The profile covers hundreds of thousands of distinct CDR3 sequences, with approximately 50% appearing a single time and over 30% taken by the ten largest. As to this clonotype: Its antigen is currently unknown.

This chain uses TRBV6-6 with TRBJ1-4; a weak D match, TRBD1 (5 bases). This receptor was identified in a man aged 55 to 69 in good health. The sequenced sample was blood. The CDR3: CASRAGFNPDEKLFF. The CDR3 region has the DNA TGTGCCAGCAGAGCAGGGTTTAATCCGGATGAAAAACTGTTTTTT.